Below are 21 T cell receptor beta chains sequenced from a single sample in a study of CD8 T cells in Susac syndrome. It was with random hexamers that roughly 0.45 to 1 ug RNA was reverse transcribed. One entry per CDR3 protein, called by TCRdb with MiXCR from the immunoSEQ multiplex PCR reads. Among 100,000 to 150,000 distinct CDR3 sequences, around 80% were seen once, and the ten largest hold roughly 0.53%. The specimen sequenced was CD8+ T cells from PBMCs. The receptors were sampled from a human donor with multiple sclerosis.

The chain recombines TRBV19 with TRBJ1-1, with 7 bases that match TRBD1. The germline gives CDR1 LNHDA, CDR2 SQIVND (reference sequence). J lost 3 bases, V lost 8 bases, and 9 bases had no gene match. CDR3 length: 14 residues. For the CDR3, the DNA is TGTGCCAGTCAACTGACAGGGTCGGACACTGAAGCTTTCTTT. As protein: CASQLTGSDTEAFF.

This chain links TRBV2 with TRBJ1-1; D is uncertain. The CDR3 length is 13 residues. Germline V lookup: CDR1 SNHLY, CDR2 FYNNEI. V was clipped by 7 bases and J by 3 bases, with 12 bases between them. This CDR3 is CASTPDLDTEAFF. Here the CDR3 DNA reads TGTGCCAGCACCCCGGACCTGGACACTGAAGCTTTCTTT.

This clonotype was recorded only once. This chain connects TRBV2 to TRBJ1-2; D may be TRBD1 (5 bases). The germline CDR1 and CDR2 sequences are SNHLY and FYNNEI. The CDR3 has 14 residues. Trimming removed 8 bases at V and 2 bases at J, with 15 bases between. The CDR3 nucleotides read TGTGCCAGCCTCCTCACGGGGGGAAACTATGGCTACACCTTC. Its translation is CASLLTGGNYGYTF.

This clonotype was observed a handful of times. The genes are TRBV6-1 and TRBJ2-7; 7 bases agree with TRBD1. The CDR3 length is 13 residues. Trimming cost V 10 bases and J 2 bases; bases outside gene matches: 8. Germline V lookup: CDR1 MNHNS, CDR2 SASEGT. In DNA form, the CDR3 reads TGTGCCACCAGGGACAGCCTGGCCTACGAGCAGTACTTC. Encoded protein: CATRDSLAYEQYF.

The V call is TRBV12-3 or TRBV12-4, the J call TRBJ1-5, with D unresolved. V was trimmed by 2 bases and J by 12 bases, leaving 14 bases between them. The length of the CDR3 is 13 residues. The CDR3: CASSLSGNGGQHF. The DNA for the CDR3 is TGTGCCAGCAGTTTAAGCGGGAATGGAGGCCAGCATTTT.

The chain employs TRBV6-1 and TRBJ2-7; 7 nucleotides line up with TRBD1. Looked up from germline, CDR1 is MNHNS and CDR2 is SASEGT. This CDR3 is built from 14 residues. V lost 7 bases, J lost 6 bases, and 12 bases stayed unmatched. CDR3 sequence: CASTLSPRGPEQYF. The CDR3 DNA follows: TGTGCCAGCACCCTGTCCCCAAGGGGGCCCGAGCAGTACTTC.

J is TRBJ2-3 and V is TRBV29-1; 8 nucleotides line up with TRBD1. Trimming removed 7 bases from V and 4 bases from J; junction bases left unmatched: 13. The CDR3 extends over 15 amino acids. The germline V gene encodes CDR1 SQVTM and CDR2 ANQGSEA. The CDR3 DNA follows: TGCAGCGCCAAGGACCAGGACAGGGCGTCAGATACGCAGTATTTT. Residues: CSAKDQDRASDTQYF.

The chain employs TRBV25-1 and TRBJ1-1; D not resolved. CDR1 MGHDK and CDR2 SYGVNS come from the germline V gene. The CDR3 runs to 11 residues. Trimming left V 6 bases short and J 4 bases short, with 6 bases between. The CDR3 nucleotides read TGTGCCAGCAGCCCACTCACTGAAGCTTTCTTT. Residues: CASSPLTEAFF.

This clonotype was seen more than once but under ten times. CDR3 sequence (DNA): TGTGCCAGCAGTCATACAGGAGAAGCCTACGAGCAGTACTTC. Translation gives CASSHTGEAYEQYF. V usage is TRBV6-1 and J usage is TRBJ2-7, with a weak D call TRBD1 (5 bases). The CDR3 extends over 14 amino acids. Germline CDR1 reads MNHNS; CDR2 reads SASEGT. Trimming pared 5 bases from V and 2 bases from J, leaving 13 bases between.

V is TRBV25-1 and J is TRBJ1-3; D gene ambiguous. The CDR3 loop spans 13 amino acids. Germline V gene sequence: CDR1 MGHDK, CDR2 SYGVNS. V shed 5 bases and J shed 7 bases, with 12 bases lying between them. The CDR3: CASSYGSGNTIYF. CDR3 nucleotides: TGTGCCAGCAGTTACGGGAGTGGGAACACCATATATTTT.

This rearrangement joins TRBV6-5 to TRBJ1-4; a possible D gene is TRBD1 (6 bases). The V gene lost 6 bases and the J gene lost 5 bases, with 13 bases spanning the gap. Germline assignment: CDR1 MNHEY and CDR2 SVGAGI. CDR3 size: 14 residues. The CDR3 DNA reads as TGTGCCAGCAGCCCTGGACAGCTAAATGAAAAACTGTTTTTT. Amino acid sequence: CASSPGQLNEKLFF.

The chain combines TRBV11-2 with TRBJ2-7; D unclear. V was shortened by 6 bases and J by 0 bases, with 18 bases between the two germline ends. The V gene's germline CDR1 is SGHAT and CDR2 FQNNGV. This CDR3 spans 16 amino acids. The CDR3 DNA reads TGTGCCAGCAGTGTAAGGGCCCCCCCAACCTCCTACGAGCAGTACTTC. It yields the protein CASSVRAPPTSYEQYF.

The chain is built from TRBV27 and TRBJ1-2; no firm D call. Germline V gene lookup returns CDR1 MNHEY and CDR2 SMNVEV (reference sequence). This CDR3 comprises 13 residues. The V and J ends lost 11 bases and 0 bases respectively, with 13 bases between them. The DNA for the CDR3 is TGTGCCTGCGCCTGGAGAGCTAACTATGGCTACACCTTC. The encoded protein is CACAWRANYGYTF.

This rearrangement joins TRBV7-9 to TRBJ1-1; D call uncertain. In germline, CDR1 is SEHNR, CDR2 FQNEAQ (reference sequence). V shed 3 bases and J shed 3 bases, with 17 bases lying between them. The CDR3 sequence is 16 residues long. CDR3 protein: CASSFWVRGWDTEAFF. The DNA for the CDR3 is TGTGCCAGCAGCTTTTGGGTACGGGGTTGGGACACTGAAGCTTTCTTT. The full variable domain, completed using reference TRBV7-9 and TRBJ1-1, is DTGVSQNPRHKITKRGQNVTFRCDPISEHNRLYWYRQTLGQGPEFLTYFQNEAQLEKSRLLSDRFSAERPKGSFSTLEIQRTEQGDSAMYLCASSFWVRGWDTEAFFGQGTRLTVV.

This rearrangement joins TRBV5-5 to TRBJ2-7; D is undetermined. The CDR3 extends over 12 amino acids. The germline gives CDR1 SGHKS, CDR2 YYEKEE (reference sequence). Between the trimmed V and J ends, which lost 2 bases and 5 bases, there was a span of 8 bases. CDR3 amino acids: CASSFFSNEQYF. The CDR3 region has the DNA TGTGCCAGCAGCTTTTTTAGCAACGAGCAGTACTTC. The full variable domain, completed using reference TRBV5-5 and TRBJ2-7, is DAGVTQSPTHLIKTRGQQVTLRCSPISGHKSVSWYQQVLGQGPQFIFQYYEKEERGRGNFPDRFSARQFPNYSSELNVNALLLGDSALYLCASSFFSNEQYFGPGTRLTVT.

The chain carries TRBV2 and TRBJ2-7; tentative D call: TRBD1 (6 bases). Looked up from germline, CDR1 is SNHLY and CDR2 is FYNNEI. The CDR3 covers 13 residues. Trimming took off 1 base at V and 4 bases at J, with 8 bases between the two ends. DNA for the CDR3: TGTGCCAGCAGTGAAGGGACAGCGTACGAGCAGTACTTC. This codes for CASSEGTAYEQYF.

To note about this clonotype: As the CDR3 is not closed by the conserved phenylalanine or tryptophan, this likely results from a read error. V is TRBV27 and J is TRBJ2-4, with 9 bases lining up with TRBD2. CDR1 is MNHEY, CDR2 SMNVEV, per germline (reference sequence). J lost 9 bases, V lost 3 bases, and 6 bases had no gene match. This CDR3 contains 14 residues. CDR3 loop: CASSLQSGRSIQYL. CDR3 bases: TGTGCCAGCAGTTTGCAGAGCGGGAGGAGCATTCAGTACCTC.

The V and J genes are TRBV10-3 and TRBJ1-5, with D unclear. The CDR3 runs 15 residues. Trimming pared 2 bases from V and 3 bases from J, leaving 11 bases between. Germline CDR1 is ENHRY and CDR2 is SYGVKD. The CDR3: CAISELYGDNQPQHF. The CDR3 DNA reads as TGTGCCATCAGTGAGCTGTACGGAGACAATCAGCCCCAGCATTTT.

The chain carries TRBV12-3 or TRBV12-4 and TRBJ2-3; TRBD2 matches 14 bases. CDR3 length: 18 amino acids. The junction had 15 bases not matched to a gene; V was cut back by 7 bases and J by 6 bases. CDR3 region: CASNPPGTSGGPGDTQYF. Here the CDR3 DNA reads TGTGCCAGCAACCCCCCGGGGACTAGCGGGGGACCCGGGGATACGCAGTATTTT.

This clonotype was seen a handful of times. The chain joins TRBV18 to TRBJ2-4; D possibly matches TRBD1 or TRBD2 (5 bases each). CDR1 is KGHSH and CDR2 is LQKENI in the germline V gene. Deletions cut 0 bases from V and 0 bases from J, with 9 bases between. The length of the CDR3 is 16 residues. CDR3 bases: TGTGCCAGCTCACCACCTACAGGACTAGCCAAAAACATTCAGTACTTC. Amino acids: CASSPPTGLAKNIQYF.

This sequence joins TRBV20-1 and TRBJ1-3, with D unresolved. V was clipped by 6 bases and J by 2 bases, with 5 bases between them. Germline lookup yields CDR1 DFQATT and CDR2 SNEGSKA (reference sequence). CDR3 size: 11 residues. The CDR3 DNA reads TGCAGTGCGAGGACTGGAAACACCATATATTTT. Protein: CSARTGNTIYF.